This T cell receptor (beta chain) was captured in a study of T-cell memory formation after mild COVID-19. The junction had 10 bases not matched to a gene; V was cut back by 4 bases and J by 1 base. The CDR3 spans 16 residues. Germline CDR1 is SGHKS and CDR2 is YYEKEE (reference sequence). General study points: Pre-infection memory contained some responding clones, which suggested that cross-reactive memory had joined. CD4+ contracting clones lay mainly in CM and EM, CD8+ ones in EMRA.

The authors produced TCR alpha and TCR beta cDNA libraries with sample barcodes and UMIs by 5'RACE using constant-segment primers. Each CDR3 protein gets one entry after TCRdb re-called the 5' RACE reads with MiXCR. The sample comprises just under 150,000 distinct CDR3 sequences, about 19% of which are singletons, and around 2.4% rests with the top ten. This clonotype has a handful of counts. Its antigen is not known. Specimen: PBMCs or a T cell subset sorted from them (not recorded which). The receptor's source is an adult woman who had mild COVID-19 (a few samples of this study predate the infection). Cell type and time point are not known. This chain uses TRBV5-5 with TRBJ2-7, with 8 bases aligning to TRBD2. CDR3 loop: CASSLRVLAGSYEQYF. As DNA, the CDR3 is TGTGCCAGCAGCCTCCGTGTTCTAGCGGGTTCCTACGAGCAGTACTTC.